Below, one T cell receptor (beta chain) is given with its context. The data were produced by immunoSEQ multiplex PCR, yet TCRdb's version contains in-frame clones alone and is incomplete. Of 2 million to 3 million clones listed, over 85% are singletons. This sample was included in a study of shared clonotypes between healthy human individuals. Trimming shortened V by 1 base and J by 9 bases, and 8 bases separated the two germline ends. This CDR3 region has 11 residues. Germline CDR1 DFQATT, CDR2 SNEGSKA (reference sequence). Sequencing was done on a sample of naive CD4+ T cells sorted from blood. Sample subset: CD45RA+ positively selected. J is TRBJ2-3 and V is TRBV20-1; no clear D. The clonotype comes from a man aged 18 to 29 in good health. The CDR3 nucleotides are TGCAGTGCTAGAGGCCTAGAGACGCAGTATTTT. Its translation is CSARGLETQYF.